This T cell receptor beta chain came from a study of graft-versus-host responses after intestinal transplantation. The wider study: Recipients had transplants, and these were multivisceral, liver-intestinal, or isolated intestinal. Findings and limits, study-wide: Allografts of one patient group, those with graft-donor T cell macrochimerism, had high graft-versus-host to host-versus-graft clonal ratios. Recipient marrow held GvH clones, some first seen in ileum or blood. Early declines in HvG clones that occurred post-transplant were associated with peak circulating GvH clone levels.

Notes on this clone: What it recognizes is unknown.

Libraries were prepared by immunoSEQ multiplex PCR; TCRdb keeps only in-frame clonotypes and omits some of them. Of over 85,000 clones listed, approximately 94% are singletons. Germline V gene lookup returns CDR1 SNHLY and CDR2 FYNNEI. The CDR3 runs 15 residues. With 2 bases removed from V and 5 bases from J, the gap between germline ends came to 15 bases. This clonotype was obtained from a human donor who was the organ donor for an intestinal transplant. The chain has TRBV2 and TRBJ1-1, with D possibly matching TRBD1 (6 bases). Material: unstimulated CD4+ T cells sorted from spleen or lymph node cells, obtained before transplant. The CDR3 sequence: CASSELRQGWTEAFF. The CDR3 coding sequence is TGTGCCAGCAGTGAACTCCGCCAGGGGTGGACTGAAGCTTTCTTT.